The rows below give T cell receptor beta chains drawn from one sample of a study of cytomegalovirus exposure and HLA in healthy donors. Sequencing used immunoSEQ multiplex PCR; TCRdb keeps in-frame clones, though not all of them. The sample has 150,000 to 200,000 clones, roughly four fifths seen once. The sequencing sample was made of PBMCs. The receptor set was obtained from a man between 60 and 75 years old in good health and CMV-seronegative. Each CDR3 is given with its conserved first and last residue. A D gene is named only where the DNA matches it firmly. Only part of the rows carry a size: once, few, many, or a class if the clone is expanded.

v_gene: TRBV4-2; j_gene: TRBJ2-3; abundance: -; d_gene: TRBD2; CDR3nt: TGTGCCAGCAGCCAATATAGCGGGAGGGCCCTGAAGACAGATACGCAGTATTTT; CDR3aa: CASSQYSGRALKTDTQYF
v_gene: TRBV5-4; j_gene: TRBJ2-7; abundance: -; d_gene: TRBD1; CDR3nt: TGTGCCAGCAGGGACGACAGGGCCCCCTCCTACGAGCAGTACTTC; CDR3aa: CASRDDRAPSYEQYF
v_gene: TRBV29-1; j_gene: TRBJ1-3; abundance: once; d_gene: -; CDR3nt: TGCAGCGCTACAATACAGGGAAACACCATATATTTT; CDR3aa: CSATIQGNTIYF
v_gene: TRBV7-2; j_gene: TRBJ1-3; abundance: -; d_gene: TRBD1; CDR3nt: TGTGCCAGCAGCTTCCAGGGACAGGGGAGCTCTGGAAACACCATATATTTT; CDR3aa: CASSFQGQGSSGNTIYF
v_gene: TRBV5-6; j_gene: TRBJ1-3; abundance: -; d_gene: TRBD1; CDR3nt: TGTGCCAGCAGCTTGGTAGGGGGCAACTCTGGAAACACCATATATTTT; CDR3aa: CASSLVGGNSGNTIYF
v_gene: TRBV7-9; j_gene: TRBJ2-7; abundance: -; d_gene: TRBD1; CDR3nt: TGTGCCAGTACCGGGACAGATACCTACTACGAGCAGTACTTC; CDR3aa: CASTGTDTYYEQYF
v_gene: TRBV10-3; j_gene: TRBJ2-1; abundance: -; d_gene: TRBD2; CDR3nt: TGTGCCATCAGTGAGTCAGGAGCTAGCGGGGACAACAATGAGCAGTTCTTC; CDR3aa: CAISESGASGDNNEQFF
v_gene: TRBV20-1; j_gene: TRBJ2-3; abundance: -; d_gene: -; CDR3nt: TGCAGTGCCAAGCGGTTAGATACGCAGTATTTT; CDR3aa: CSAKRLDTQYF
v_gene: TRBV10-3; j_gene: TRBJ1-5; abundance: once; d_gene: -; CDR3nt: TGTGCCATCGGGGGGTCAGGTCATCAGCCCCAGCATTTT; CDR3aa: CAIGGSGHQPQHF
v_gene: TRBV4-3; j_gene: TRBJ2-1; abundance: -; d_gene: TRBD2; CDR3nt: TGCGCCAGCAGCCAAGATTGGGGGACTAGCGGGAGTAGGAAGTTCTTC; CDR3aa: CASSQDWGTSGSRKFF